The source of this T cell receptor beta chain is a study of CD8 T cells in ankylosing spondylitis. The study's findings and limits: In ankylosing spondylitis patients, matched synovial fluid reportedly showed significant enrichment of disease-linked clones. Relatively scarce in peripheral blood, disease-linked clones were CD8+.

The sample holds many counts of this clonotype. Its antigen is still unknown. Each TCR beta library was made by quantitative 5'-RACE that incorporated molecular barcodes. TCRdb analysed the 5' RACE reads with MiXCR anew, one entry per CDR3 protein. The repertoire holds tens of thousands of distinct CDR3 sequences, with 4% as singletons. This CDR3 region has 16 residues. The ends were cut back, 0 bases at V and 4 bases at J, with 14 bases in the middle. CDR1 is SGDLS, CDR2 YYNGEE, per germline. This chain uses TRBV9 with TRBJ1-3; D ambiguous. This clonotype was obtained from a female donor with ankylosing spondylitis or in good health (not recorded which). Sequenced: blood, either unsorted or a sorted T cell fraction (not recorded which). The CDR3 DNA sequence: TGTGCCAGCAGCGTAGCTGCGGAGACTAGAGGAAACACCATATATTTT. Protein product: CASSVAAETRGNTIYF.